The 22 T cell receptor beta chains below were found in one sample sequenced in a study of cytomegalovirus exposure and HLA in healthy donors. Use of 60 Vbeta and 13 Jbeta primers characterized the PCR. TCRdb's table, derived via immunoSEQ multiplex PCR, lists solely in-frame clones and lacks some. The data contain 250,000 or so clones, 85% to 90% of them singletons. Specimen: PBMCs. The receptors shown here come from a human donor in good health.

This chain uses TRBV4-1 with TRBJ1-1; possibly TRBD1 for D (5 bases). This CDR3 comprises 13 residues. Germline CDR1 MGHRA, CDR2 YSYEKL. V gave up 1 base and J gave up 5 bases, with 8 bases separating them. The CDR3 DNA sequence: TGCGCCAGCAGCCAAGGGGGGAGGACTGAAGCTTTCTTT. This sequence encodes CASSQGGRTEAFF.

The chain recombines TRBV27 with TRBJ1-5; D uncertain. CDR1 and CDR2 (germline): MNHEY, SMNVEV (reference sequence). Trimming left V 5 bases short and J 9 bases short, with 26 bases between. This CDR3 is 17 amino acids long. The CDR3 DNA reads as TGTGCCAGCAGTCCCCTTGGGAGGACCGCTCCCCCACCGCCCCAGCATTTT. This codes for CASSPLGRTAPPPPQHF.

The V gene is TRBV28, the J gene TRBJ2-7; 12 bases fit TRBD2. Germline CDR1 reads MDHEN; CDR2 reads SYDVKM. The ends lost 5 bases at V and 1 base at J; junction bases unmatched: 6. This CDR3 spans 16 amino acids. The CDR3 reads CASSERTSGISYEQYF. The CDR3 DNA reads TGTGCCAGCAGTGAAAGGACTAGCGGGATTTCCTACGAGCAGTACTTC.

The rearrangement joins TRBV13 to TRBJ2-1; 8 nucleotides agree with TRBD2. Germline V gene data show CDR1 as PRHDT and CDR2 as FYEKMQ (reference sequence). CDR3 length equals 15 residues. V shed 2 bases and J 4 bases; nucleotides not matched to a gene: 4. The CDR3 loop reads CASSLFTSGYNEQFF. Here the CDR3 DNA reads TGTGCCAGCAGCTTATTCACTAGCGGTTACAATGAGCAGTTCTTC.

The J gene is TRBJ1-1, the V gene TRBV30; tentative D call: TRBD1 (6 bases). This CDR3 has 15 residues. Germline CDR1 is GTSNPN and CDR2 is SVGIG (reference sequence). Trimming took off 0 bases at V and 3 bases at J, with 14 bases between the two ends. The CDR3 is CAWSVLGAHYTEAFF. The CDR3 DNA reads as TGTGCCTGGAGTGTACTGGGGGCTCATTACACTGAAGCTTTCTTT.

The rearrangement links TRBV27 to TRBJ2-1; 11 bases agree with TRBD2. V gave up 5 bases and J gave up 6 bases; unmatched junction bases: 9. Germline CDR1 and CDR2: MNHEY and SMNVEV (reference sequence). The CDR3 contains 16 residues. CDR3 nucleotides: TGTGCCAGCAGTAAAGTCCTAGCGGGAGGCCCCAATGAGCAGTTCTTC. Translation gives CASSKVLAGGPNEQFF.

The rearrangement joins TRBV6-6 to TRBJ2-5; TRBD1 might be the D (6 bases). Trimming removed 7 bases from V and 5 bases from J, with 17 bases in between. The CDR3 consists of 14 residues. Germline CDR1 MNHNY, CDR2 SVGAGI (reference sequence). Written as DNA, the CDR3 is TGTGCCAGCACCCCCCTCACAGGGATGGAGACCCAGTACTTC. Amino acid sequence: CASTPLTGMETQYF.

This clone has more than one count but fewer than ten. The chain joins TRBV4-3 to TRBJ2-7, with TRBD1 identical over 7 bases. Per the germline V gene, CDR1 is LGHNA and CDR2 is YSLEER. V was pared by 3 bases and J by 7 bases, with 12 bases of the junction left unmatched. This CDR3 has 15 residues. The CDR3, as DNA: TGCGCCAGCAGCCACGGGACAGCCTTAAGGGGGGAGCAGTACTTC. Translating gives CASSHGTALRGEQYF.

CDR3 residues: CASSITGRTTYEQYF. CDR3 bases: TGTGCCAGTAGTATAACCGGGAGGACTACCTACGAGCAGTACTTC. The V and J genes are TRBV19 and TRBJ2-7, with 7 bases lining up with TRBD2. The CDR3 is made up of 15 amino acids. The junction had 6 bases not matched to a gene; V was cut back by 2 bases and J by 2 bases. Germline CDR1 reads LNHDA; CDR2 reads SQIVND (reference sequence). Using reference TRBV19 and TRBJ2-7 for the parts outside the CDR3, the full variable domain is DGGITQSPKYLFRKEGQNVTLSCEQNLNHDAMYWYRQDPGQGLRLIYYSQIVNDFQKGDIAEGYSVSREKKESFPLTVTSAQKNPTAFYLCASSITGRTTYEQYFGPGTRLTVT.

This rearrangement joins TRBV29-1 to TRBJ2-7, with 9 bases identical to TRBD1. Germline V gene lookup returns CDR1 SQVTM and CDR2 ANQGSEA. V lost 6 bases to trimming and J lost 3 bases; unmatched junction nucleotides: 6. The CDR3 is 13 amino acids. The CDR3 region is CSVGRDRDYEQYF. Written as DNA, the CDR3 is TGCAGCGTGGGACGGGACAGGGACTACGAGCAGTACTTC.

This clone was detected a few times. J is TRBJ2-1 and V is TRBV5-1; TRBD2 aligns across 12 bases. This CDR3 has 16 amino acids. V lost 0 bases to trimming and J lost 8 bases; unmatched junction nucleotides: 6. Germline V gives CDR1 SGHRS, CDR2 YFSETQ. The CDR3 DNA follows: TGCGCCAGCAGCTTGGAGATGACTAGCGGGAGCTATGAGCAGTTCTTC. This gives the protein CASSLEMTSGSYEQFF.

This sequence joins TRBV5-8 and TRBJ2-1; D gene uncertain. Germline V gives CDR1 SGHTS, CDR2 YDEGEE. V was trimmed by 5 bases and J by 8 bases, leaving 11 bases between them. This CDR3 contains 12 residues. The CDR3 DNA sequence: TGTGCCAGCAGGGAGACGTATTATGAGCAGTTCTTC. Amino acids: CASRETYYEQFF.

In DNA form, the CDR3 reads TGCGCCAGCAGCCCCTCAGGACAGGAGAACTATGGCTACACCTTC. It is translated as CASSPSGQENYGYTF. This sequence joins TRBV5-1 and TRBJ1-2; 7 nucleotides match TRBD1. V lost 4 bases to trimming and J lost 2 bases; unmatched junction nucleotides: 8. Germline V lookup: CDR1 SGHRS, CDR2 YFSETQ. CDR3 length equals 15 residues.

This chain links TRBV30 with TRBJ2-7; tentative D call: TRBD1 (6 bases). The length of the CDR3 is 11 residues. Looked up from germline, CDR1 is GTSNPN and CDR2 is SVGIG (reference sequence). With 0 bases removed from V and 10 bases from J, the gap between germline ends came to 10 bases. CDR3 loop: CAWSVRGRQYF. The CDR3 DNA follows: TGTGCCTGGAGTGTTAGGGGGAGACAGTACTTC.

This chain links TRBV6-1 with TRBJ2-7; 7 nucleotides agree with TRBD1. Trimming cost V 4 bases and J 3 bases; bases outside gene matches: 12. This CDR3 has 16 amino acids. The V gene's germline CDR1 is MNHNS and CDR2 SASEGT. CDR3 sequence (DNA): TGTGCCAGCAGTGGGTTAACCGGGACAGCCTACTACGAGCAGTACTTC. Translation: CASSGLTGTAYYEQYF.

The V gene is TRBV27, the J gene TRBJ2-1, with D uncertain. Per the germline V gene, CDR1 is MNHEY and CDR2 is SMNVEV (reference sequence). Trimming shortened V by 2 bases and J by 3 bases, and 8 bases separated the two germline ends. This CDR3 spans 14 amino acids. In DNA, the CDR3 is TGTGCCAGCAGTTTAATCTACGGCTACAATGAGCAGTTCTTC. This sequence encodes CASSLIYGYNEQFF.

This chain uses TRBV6-1 with TRBJ2-5; D remains ambiguous. The CDR3 contains 15 residues. Trimming removed 3 bases at V and 2 bases at J, with 13 bases between. Germline CDR1 MNHNS, CDR2 SASEGT. The CDR3 nucleotides read TGTGCCAGCAGTGACGCGGCTAGTGCTCAAGAGACCCAGTACTTC. Its protein product is CASSDAASAQETQYF.

V gene TRBV18 combines with J gene TRBJ2-5; 8 bases are a match to TRBD1. The CDR3 has 16 amino acids. CDR1 is KGHSH, CDR2 LQKENI, per germline. With 0 bases clipped from V and 3 bases from J, the junction kept 6 bases outside the gene matches. CDR3 in amino acids: CASSPPRTGLEETQYF. The CDR3 DNA sequence: TGTGCCAGCTCACCACCGAGGACAGGGTTGGAAGAGACCCAGTACTTC.

This sequence joins TRBV6-1 and TRBJ1-1; tentatively, D is TRBD1 (6 bases). This CDR3 is 14 amino acids long. CDR1 MNHNS and CDR2 SASEGT come from the germline V gene. V dropped 9 bases and J dropped 5 bases, with 19 bases sitting between them. The CDR3 sequence is CASDLGTLGTEAFF. Written as DNA, the CDR3 is TGTGCCAGTGATCTCGGGACACTAGGGACTGAAGCTTTCTTT.

This sequence joins TRBV7-3 and TRBJ2-7, with TRBD1 identical over 10 bases. Trimming removed 5 bases from V and 2 bases from J; junction bases left unmatched: 24. The CDR3 is 21 amino acids. Germline values: CDR1 SGHTA, CDR2 FQGTGA. CDR3 amino acids: CASSLWGQGLGAGRATYEQYF. CDR3 nucleotide sequence: TGTGCCAGCAGCCTATGGGGACAGGGGTTAGGAGCAGGGCGGGCAACCTACGAGCAGTACTTC.

The V gene is TRBV9, the J gene TRBJ2-2; D ambiguous. This CDR3 comprises 12 residues. The germline CDR1 and CDR2 sequences are SGDLS and YYNGEE. Trimming removed 4 bases at V and 2 bases at J, with 3 bases between. The CDR3 DNA is TGTGCCAGCAGCATAAACACCGGGGAGCTGTTTTTT. Translated: CASSINTGELFF.

This clone was seen once. V gene TRBV6-5 combines with J gene TRBJ2-7, with D tentatively TRBD1 (5 bases). The CDR3 is made up of 15 amino acids. CDR1 and CDR2 (germline): MNHEY, SVGAGI. Deletions cut 6 bases from V and 2 bases from J, with 17 bases between. Written as DNA, the CDR3 is TGTGCCAGCAGAGACGCGTCAGGGCGAACCTACGAGCAGTACTTC. It is translated as CASRDASGRTYEQYF.